This T cell receptor beta chain was obtained from a study of blood T cells in healthy people across ages. Study results and limitations: Roughly linear age-related decline in beta diversity appeared, significant by age approximately 43. For the donors, CMV status was unknown and possibly confounded expanded clonotype changes.

It was approximately 9 milliliters of peripheral blood that were drawn from each donor. Every sample yielded at least 6.5 million isolated PBMCs. A remark on this clonotype: Its antigen is as yet unknown.

This CDR3 is built from 15 residues. Germline CDR1 is SGHRS and CDR2 is YFSETQ. Trimming pared 0 bases from V and 0 bases from J, leaving 7 bases between. With a J-beta primer mix and a sample-barcoded 5' primer, a second PCR ran about 7 to 12 cycles. TCRdb used MiXCR to reprocess the 5' RACE reads, holding one entry per CDR3 protein. Found here are around 1.1 million distinct CDR3 sequences, 30% to 40% of them singletons; the top ten hold around 13%. The sequencing sample was made of blood. This TCR derives from a man aged 18 to 30 in good health. The chain is built from TRBV5-1 and TRBJ2-1; unclear D gene. The CDR3 DNA follows: TGCGCCAGCAGCTTGGCGTTGAACTCCTACAATGAGCAGTTCTTC. Translated, it gives CASSLALNSYNEQFF.